Presented here are 22 T cell receptor beta chains from one specimen sequenced in a study of memory CD4+ T cells and cytomegalovirus serostatus. Single viable CD3+CD4+CD8-CD45RO+ cells were sorted as the memory CD4+ T cells. Measured with immunoSEQ multiplex PCR; TCRdb has only the in-frame clones, and not every one. The repertoire holds some 80,000 clones, with around 80% as singletons. The sample taken for sequencing was memory CD4+ T cells from blood. These TCRs come from an adult in good health and CMV-seronegative.

This sequence joins TRBV30 and TRBJ1-6; 8 bases line up with TRBD1. CDR1 GTSNPN and CDR2 SVGIG come from the germline V gene (reference sequence). J gave up 7 bases and V 5 bases, and 4 bases lay outside the gene matches. This CDR3 is built from 13 residues. CDR3 coding DNA: TGTGCCTGGGGACAGGGCCCCAATTCACCCCTCCACTTT. Translated: CAWGQGPNSPLHF.

The chain combines TRBV18 with TRBJ2-5; the D gene is possibly TRBD1 (5 bases). Germline values: CDR1 KGHSH, CDR2 LQKENI. V was cut by 3 bases and J by 3 bases, with 17 bases left in between. The CDR3 is 16 amino acids. The CDR3 here is CASSPRPQGGEETQYF. CDR3 coding DNA: TGTGCCAGCTCACCGCGACCCCAGGGTGGGGAAGAGACCCAGTACTTC. Based on the CDR3 plus reference TRBV18 and TRBJ2-5, the full variable domain is NAGVMQNPRHLVRRRGQEARLRCSPMKGHSHVYWYRQLPEEGLKFMVYLQKENIIDESGMPKERFSAEFPKEGPSILRIQQVVRGDSAAYFCASSPRPQGGEETQYFGPGTRLLVL.

This chain joins TRBV29-1 and TRBJ1-2; a weak D match, TRBD1 (5 bases). Germline V gives CDR1 SQVTM, CDR2 ANQGSEA. Trimming removed 5 bases at V and 8 bases at J, with 21 bases between. This CDR3 contains 14 residues. The chain's CDR3 is CSVQFLTSGGGYTF. Written as DNA, the CDR3 is TGCAGCGTTCAATTCCTCACCTCGGGGGGGGGCTACACCTTC.

V gene TRBV18 combines with J gene TRBJ2-2, with TRBD1 matching over 8 bases. The CDR3 runs to 18 residues. Germline V gene data show CDR1 as KGHSH and CDR2 as LQKENI. Trimming removed 2 bases from V and 6 bases from J; junction bases left unmatched: 14. The CDR3 protein is CASSPGQGASAGAGELFF. CDR3 DNA sequence: TGTGCCAGCTCACCAGGTCAGGGGGCAAGCGCGGGCGCCGGGGAGCTGTTTTTT.

This chain uses TRBV11-2 with TRBJ1-5, with 7 bases matching TRBD1. The V gene's germline CDR1 is SGHAT and CDR2 FQNNGV. The CDR3 is 16 residues long. V shed 8 bases, J shed 4 bases, and the junction held 14 bases outside the gene matches. DNA of the CDR3: TGTGCCAGCTCCGATCCCCGGGACAGTTTTAATCAGCCCCAGCATTTT. This codes for CASSDPRDSFNQPQHF.

The CDR3 region is CASSRQGMAGNTEAFF. In DNA, the CDR3 is TGTGCCAGCAGTCGTCAGGGAATGGCGGGGAACACTGAAGCTTTCTTT. The gene calls are TRBV5-6 and TRBJ1-1, with a tentative D call TRBD1 (5 bases). The CDR3 covers 16 residues. Trimming cost V 5 bases and J 1 base, with 18 bases left between them. Germline values: CDR1 SGHDT, CDR2 YYEEEE.

This clone was seen just once. The chain has TRBV11-1 and TRBJ2-2; perhaps TRBD1 as D (5 bases). The germline V gene encodes CDR1 SGHAT and CDR2 FQDESV (reference sequence). The V gene lost 7 bases and the J gene lost 5 bases, with 11 bases spanning the gap. CDR3 length equals 13 residues. CDR3 amino acids: CASTAQETGELFF. DNA for the CDR3: TGTGCCAGCACCGCACAGGAAACCGGGGAGCTGTTTTTT. The full variable domain, with the rest looked up from reference TRBV11-1 and TRBJ2-2, is EAEVAQSPRYKITEKSQAVAFWCDPISGHATLYWYRQILGQGPELLVQFQDESVVDDSQLPKDRFSAERLKGVDSTLKIQPAELGDSAMYLCASTAQETGELFFGEGSRLTVL.

The sample holds a few counts of this clone. This sample also contains other DNA sequences that code for the same CDR3. The chain carries TRBV11-2 and TRBJ2-5; 8 nucleotides align to TRBD2. J lost 1 base, V lost 1 base, and 2 bases had no gene match. There are 15 residues in the CDR3. Per the germline V gene, CDR1 is SGHAT and CDR2 is FQNNGV. The CDR3 sequence: CASSLVGTSQETQYF. DNA of the CDR3: TGTGCCAGCAGCTTAGTAGGGACTAGCCAAGAGACCCAGTACTTC. Combining the CDR3 with reference TRBV11-2 and TRBJ2-5 gives the whole variable domain EAGVAQSPRYKIIEKRQSVAFWCNPISGHATLYWYQQILGQGPKLLIQFQNNGVVDDSQLPKDRFSAERLKGVDSTLKIQPAKLEDSAVYLCASSLVGTSQETQYFGPGTRLLVL.

The gene calls are TRBV25-1 and TRBJ2-1, with TRBD2 matching over 7 bases. The CDR3 sequence is 17 residues long. Trimming cost V 4 bases and J 8 bases; bases outside gene matches: 17. From germline, CDR1 is MGHDK and CDR2 SYGVNS. In DNA form, the CDR3 reads TGTGCCAGCAGTGCCCGAACTAGCGCAGGACCTGGGGATGAGCAGTTCTTC. Translated, it gives CASSARTSAGPGDEQFF.

The rearrangement uses TRBV28 and TRBJ1-2, with D tentatively TRBD1 (6 bases). Trimming cost V 9 bases and J 12 bases, with 17 bases left between them. The germline gives CDR1 MDHEN, CDR2 SYDVKM. The CDR3 length is 11 residues. The CDR3 protein is CASSTHRENTF. CDR3 DNA sequence: TGTGCCAGTTCAACGCACAGGGAAAACACCTTC.

V usage is TRBV4-1 and J usage is TRBJ1-2, with D unclear. V was shortened by 6 bases and J by 6 bases, with 14 bases between the two germline ends. The CDR3 runs 13 residues. Germline CDR1 and CDR2: MGHRA and YSYEKL. DNA of the CDR3: TGCGCCAGCAGTCCACACCGGGCCCATGGCTACACCTTC. It codes for CASSPHRAHGYTF.

J is TRBJ2-5 and V is TRBV11-2; TRBD1 is a possible D gene (6 bases). The germline V and J ends were trimmed by 7 bases and 7 bases, with 16 bases remaining between them. Germline V gene data show CDR1 as SGHAT and CDR2 as FQNNGV. This CDR3 region has 13 residues. The chain's CDR3 is CASIAQGYGTQYF. The CDR3 DNA reads TGTGCCAGCATCGCCCAGGGGTATGGGACCCAGTACTTC.

This clone was observed many times. This chain connects TRBV11-3 to TRBJ2-3; D gene uncertain. Germline lookup yields CDR1 SGHNT and CDR2 YENEEA. V dropped 2 bases and J dropped 0 bases, with 12 bases sitting between them. CDR3 size: 16 residues. The CDR3 loop is CASSLSGQVSTDTQYF. The CDR3 nucleotides are TGTGCCAGCAGCTTAAGTGGGCAGGTTAGCACAGATACGCAGTATTTT.

V is TRBV4-3 and J is TRBJ1-1; D possibly corresponds to TRBD1 (5 bases). Germline V gene sequence: CDR1 LGHNA, CDR2 YSLEER. With 4 bases removed from V and 7 bases from J, the gap between germline ends came to 19 bases. The CDR3 runs 15 residues. The CDR3 reads CASSPSWVGANEAFF. In DNA form, the CDR3 reads TGCGCCAGCAGCCCCAGTTGGGTCGGGGCGAATGAAGCTTTCTTT.

This clone was seen a single time. J is TRBJ1-2 and V is TRBV29-1; no clear D gene. Germline V gene lookup returns CDR1 SQVTM and CDR2 ANQGSEA. Trimming left V 0 bases short and J 10 bases short, with 12 bases between. CDR3 length equals 12 residues. The chain's CDR3 is CSVEEKRVSYTF. Here the CDR3 DNA reads TGCAGCGTTGAAGAAAAAAGGGTATCCTACACCTTC.

The table lists this clone with a few counts. This chain uses TRBV6-1 with TRBJ1-5; D is perhaps TRBD1 (5 bases). The germline CDR1 and CDR2 sequences are MNHNS and SASEGT. The V and J ends lost 3 bases and 4 bases respectively, with 13 bases between them. CDR3 size: 15 residues. In DNA, the CDR3 is TGTGCCAGCAGTGACGGGGGGGTCAGGAATCAGCCCCAGCATTTT. This encodes CASSDGGVRNQPQHF.

The chain links TRBV6-6 to TRBJ2-2; tentatively, D is TRBD1 (5 bases). Per germline, CDR1 MNHNY and CDR2 SVGAGI (reference sequence). V was shortened by 6 bases and J by 3 bases, with 5 bases between the two germline ends. This CDR3 comprises 12 residues. This CDR3 is CASRGHTGELFF. The DNA for the CDR3 is TGTGCCAGCAGGGGGCACACCGGGGAGCTGTTTTTT.

The rearrangement joins TRBV19 to TRBJ2-5, with D perhaps TRBD1 (5 bases). The germline V and J ends were trimmed by 6 bases and 3 bases, with 8 bases remaining between them. Germline-derived CDR1 and CDR2 are LNHDA and SQIVND (reference sequence). This CDR3 region has 12 residues. CDR3: CASSPREETQYF. DNA of the CDR3: TGTGCCAGTAGCCCCAGGGAAGAGACCCAGTACTTC.

V is TRBV30 and J is TRBJ1-1; D unclear. The CDR3 length is 14 residues. Germline V gene sequence: CDR1 GTSNPN, CDR2 SVGIG (reference sequence). Trimming cost V 4 bases and J 4 bases, with 16 bases left between them. The CDR3 sequence: CAWTPGPQVTEAFF. CDR3 sequence (DNA): TGTGCCTGGACCCCGGGTCCCCAGGTCACTGAAGCTTTCTTT.

The rearrangement links TRBV29-1 to TRBJ2-3; 9 nucleotides align to TRBD1. The CDR3 has 16 amino acids. Per germline, CDR1 SQVTM and CDR2 ANQGSEA. V gave up 1 base and J gave up 4 bases; unmatched junction bases: 9. In DNA, the CDR3 is TGCAGCGTTGAAGGGTCGAGGACAGGGGCAGCAGATACGCAGTATTTT. Translating it yields CSVEGSRTGAADTQYF.

This clone was found once. The chain uses TRBV7-3 and TRBJ2-3; D gene ambiguous. This CDR3 has 15 residues. Germline assignment: CDR1 SGHTA and CDR2 FQGTGA. V lost 1 base and J 0 bases, leaving 8 bases between the germline ends. The CDR3 sequence: CASSLNRASTDTQYF. The DNA of the CDR3 is TGTGCCAGCAGCTTAAATCGGGCTAGCACAGATACGCAGTATTTT.

The genes are TRBV6-5 and TRBJ1-5; tentative D call: TRBD1 (5 bases). The CDR3 sequence is 13 residues long. V was shortened by 6 bases and J by 7 bases, with 13 bases between the two germline ends. From germline, CDR1 is MNHEY and CDR2 SVGAGI. The CDR3 region has the DNA TGTGCCAGCAGCTCAGGGTTGGGACAGCCCCAGCATTTT. Amino acids: CASSSGLGQPQHF.